These T cell receptor beta chains were read from a single sample in a study of shared clonotypes between healthy human individuals. TCRdb's copy holds only in-frame clones and misses some; the assay was immunoSEQ multiplex PCR. The sample carries millions of clones, about 92% recorded once. Sequences were obtained from naive CD4+ T cells sorted from blood. The origin of the receptors is a man in his late teens or twenties in good health. Each CDR3 is given with its conserved first and last residue. The D gene is left open where the match is weak.

V	J	D	CDR3	DNA
TRBV2	TRBJ2-3	TRBD1	CASSLEGQGADTQYF	TGTGCCAGCAGCTTAGAAGGACAGGGGGCAGATACGCAGTATTTT
TRBV2	TRBJ2-7	-	CASSESWTQGANEQYF	TGTGCCAGCAGTGAAAGTTGGACGCAGGGTGCAAACGAGCAGTACTTC
TRBV7-6	TRBJ2-3	TRBD2	CASSPLRLATDTQYF	TGTGCCAGCAGCCCCCTAAGACTAGCCACAGATACGCAGTATTTT
TRBV12-5	TRBJ2-7	TRBD1	CASGPGTGTGVNEQYF	TGTGCTAGTGGTCCCGGTACCGGGACAGGGGTTAACGAGCAGTACTTC
TRBV5-6	TRBJ1-2	-	CASSLGQERYGYTF	TGTGCCAGCAGCTTGGGACAGGAGCGGTATGGCTACACCTTC
TRBV11-2	TRBJ2-5	-	CASGSGIVETQYF	TGTGCCAGCGGCTCGGGGATAGTGGAGACCCAGTACTTC
TRBV18	TRBJ2-3	TRBD2	CASSLGLAADTQYF	TGTGCCAGCTCACTGGGACTAGCCGCAGATACGCAGTATTTT
TRBV7-9	TRBJ1-4	-	CASSLGQPNEKLFF	TGTGCCAGCAGCTTAGGGCAGCCTAATGAAAAACTGTTTTTT
TRBV19	TRBJ2-5	-	CASKSHPTETQYF	TGTGCCAGTAAATCCCACCCCACGGAGACCCAGTACTTC
TRBV30	TRBJ1-2	-	CAWMDRLNYGYTF	TGTGCCTGGATGGACAGACTTAACTATGGCTACACCTTC
TRBV6-6	TRBJ1-2	TRBD1	CASTDRVDGYTF	TGTGCCAGCACGGACAGGGTGGATGGCTACACCTTC
TRBV19	TRBJ1-1	-	CASSMDGNVNTEAFF	TGTGCCAGTAGTATGGATGGAAATGTGAACACTGAAGCTTTCTTT
TRBV5-1	TRBJ1-6	-	CASSLFTTDYNSPLHF	TGCGCCAGCAGCTTGTTTACGACAGACTATAATTCACCCCTCCACTTT